Listed here is a single T cell receptor (beta chain). Its binding antigen is unknown. The germline gene is not matched at one end of the junction; a read error may be the cause. Receptors were amplified or captured by multiplex PCR. The listed sequencing device is Illumina HiSeq 2500. TCRbeta libraries were constructed through three rounds of nested PCR with primers (Table S4) according to protocols modified from ARM-PCR. Before sequencing, PCR products of 200-500 bp were cut from the gel and purified using the QIAquick gel extraction kit. The study's own analysis went as follows. Trimmomatic was used to clean the reads, FLASH was used to merge the reads into complete CDR3 sequences, and MiTCR was used to assign the reads to V(D)J germline segments. Clonal diversity was computed as the inverse Simpson's index with VDJtools. In-frame sequences without a premature stop codon were defined as productive reads. TCRdb itself trimmed the public reads at Q25 with fastp, ran MiXCR and retained productive beta chains. Rows are unified per CDR3 protein, each entry keeping the most common DNA and genes. TCRdb assigned the V and J calls; the authors' analysis was not used. In this sample the table shows some 80,000 distinct CDR3 sequences, around 70% of which occur a single time. The ten largest make up approximately 9.5% of the sample.

These data originate in a study of tumor and adjacent non-tumor tissue in lung cancer (dated by TCRdb to 2016 to 2019). About the full investigation: By cancer type, the cohort comprised eleven to twelve adenocarcinoma patients, 2 squamous cell carcinoma patients and 1 small cell lung cancer patient. Among the roughly 15 patients, ages ranged from about 30 to 80 years, some ten were men and 5 were women, and disease was TNM stage I to III. TCRbeta CDR3 sequencing was performed on around 30 paired specimens, with one tumor sample and one normal lung sample collected per patient. The study compared bulk TCRbeta repertoires between lung tumor tissue and matched distant non-tumor lung tissue from more than twelve lung cancer patients. Sequencing generated a total of 120 million or so productive TCRbeta reads, averaging around 4.2 million reads per sample.

Overall study results and their limits: Only around 14 patients were in the cohort, and the authors stated that larger samples and more detailed clinical data are needed. TCR diversity was significantly higher in younger patients, and greater tumor TCR diversity was associated with shorter overall survival and shorter disease-free survival. The top 100 clones made up a significantly larger cumulative share of the repertoire in normal lung than in tumor tissue. TCR diversity (inverse Simpson) was significantly higher in tumor than in normal lung tissue (around 450 vs 150, P = 0.0075, Mann-Whitney U test). Neither the sequencing platform nor unique molecular identifiers are mentioned in the methods. Peripheral blood was not sequenced, so blood TCRbeta repertoires in these lung cancer patients were not examined.

Reading from cysteine to phenylalanine, the CDR3 counts 12 amino acids. The entry retains the CDR3 DNA only, 36 bases that are in frame from base 1. RNA was extracted from bulk unsorted tissue and checked for quality with a NanoDrop ND-1000 and an Agilent 2100. Donors were newly diagnosed lung cancer patients admitted for thoracic surgery in China between August and November 2014, without prior chemotherapy. The study excluded patients who had received radiotherapy or chemotherapy before or who had another cancer at the same time. Pieces of surgical tissue measuring about 1-2.1 cm3 were kept in RNAlater solution and held at -80 degrees C until needed.

What was sequenced was lung tumor tissue. The chain is assembled from TRBV12-3 or TRBV12-4 and TRBJ1-6, with the D gene too uncertain to name. This clonotype was sampled from a woman in her forties with non-small cell lung cancer. The CDR3 is CASSVRRSLLHF. In nucleotides, the sequence is TGTGCCAGCAGCGTCAGGCGCTCACTCCTCCACTTT.